This TCR beta chain was captured in a study of siplizumab effects on memory and regulatory T cells. General study findings and limits: Unstimulated naive T cells seemed to show more diversity than memory cells did, and they also seemed to be among the major contributors to the alloresponse. Unstimulated subsets were the mapping target of only a minor fraction of alloreactive clones. Mappable alloreactive CD4+ clones came from Treg cells about 66% of the time on average with siplizumab, against 25% to 30% in controls.

CDR3 length: 13 amino acids. Trimming cost V 2 bases and J 3 bases, with 8 bases left between them. Germline CDR1 reads KGHSH; CDR2 reads LQKENI. Only in-frame clones appear in the TCRdb table, and some are missing; sequencing was by immunoSEQ multiplex PCR. The table has over 80,000 clones, just under 95% seen once; the top ten hold approximately 1.5%. Notes on this clone: Its antigen remains unknown.

The receptor was isolated from a human donor in good health. The chain couples TRBV18 to TRBJ2-7, with a tentative D call TRBD2 (6 bases). The material sequenced was non-Treg CD4+ T cells sorted from blood. The CDR3 nucleotides read TGTGCCAGCTCACCAAGGGGAGGCTACGAGCAGTACTTC. Translated: CASSPRGGYEQYF. Filled out from reference TRBV18 and TRBJ2-7, the complete variable domain reads NAGVMQNPRHLVRRRGQEARLRCSPMKGHSHVYWYRQLPEEGLKFMVYLQKENIIDESGMPKERFSAEFPKEGPSILRIQQVVRGDSAAYFCASSPRGGYEQYFGPGTRLTVT.